The rows below give T cell receptor beta chains drawn from one sample of a study of OX40 agonist ivuxolimab in advanced cancers. Here immunoSEQ multiplex PCR was the method, and the copy in TCRdb shows in-frame clones only, minus some. The sample contains about 98,000 clones, roughly nine tenths of which appear only once. The sample here was CD4+ or CD8+ T cells sorted from blood, taken in a trial of the OX40 agonist ivuxolimab. The origin of the receptors is an adult with an advanced solid tumor such as melanoma, head and neck, liver or kidney cancer. Each CDR3 is given with its conserved first and last residue. D genes are given only for firm matches. Clone size is stated in some rows and not others, as once, few, many or a class when expanded.

d_call j_call v_call clone_size cdr3_aa cdr3_nt
TRBD2 TRBJ2-3 TRBV4-1 . CASSPSSGRDTDTQYF TGCGCCAGCAGCCCTTCTAGCGGGAGGGACACAGATACGCAGTATTTT
. TRBJ1-5 TRBV27 . CASVGQPQHF TGTGCCAGCGTGGGTCAGCCCCAGCATTTT
TRBD2 TRBJ2-5 TRBV13 once CASSPRGPGRGLAGETQYF TGTGCCAGCAGCCCTAGAGGGCCTGGACGGGGACTAGCGGGAGAGACCCAGTACTTC
. TRBJ1-5 TRBV19 . CASSIGDPNQPQHF TGTGCCAGTAGTATAGGGGACCCAAATCAGCCCCAGCATTTT
. TRBJ1-5 TRBV10-3 . CAISEGGSNQPQHF TGTGCCATCAGTGAGGGGGGATCCAATCAGCCCCAGCATTTT
. TRBJ2-3 TRBV18 . CASSPQSDTDTQYF TGTGCCAGCTCACCACAAAGCGACACAGATACGCAGTATTTT
. TRBJ2-5 TRBV7-9 . CASSPGGGARIEETQYF TGTGCCAGCAGCCCTGGTGGCGGGGCTAGAATAGAAGAGACCCAGTACTTC
. TRBJ1-2 TRBV6-1 . CASSEAQGKYGYTF TGTGCCAGCAGTGAAGCACAGGGAAAATATGGCTACACCTTC
. TRBJ2-2 TRBV19 . CASSPSSPGELFF TGTGCCAGTAGTCCATCTAGCCCCGGGGAGCTGTTTTTT
. TRBJ1-1 TRBV5-4 . CASSTPRQANTEAFF TGTGCCAGCAGTACTCCCCGACAAGCGAACACTGAAGCTTTCTTT
. TRBJ2-4 TRBV30 once CAWSNPGGIKNIQYF TGTGCCTGGAGCAACCCTGGGGGGATTAAAAACATTCAGTACTTC
. TRBJ1-1 TRBV27 . CASSQAYRPLITEAFF TGTGCCAGCAGCCAAGCGTACAGGCCTTTGATCACTGAAGCTTTCTTT
. TRBJ2-3 TRBV21-1 . CASSKETNYTDTQYF TGTGCCAGCAGCAAAGAAACGAACTACACAGATACGCAGTATTTT
TRBD1 TRBJ1-1 TRBV6-5 . CASSMRQGYGAFF TGTGCCAGCAGCATGAGACAGGGCTATGGAGCTTTCTTT
. TRBJ1-1 TRBV28 . CASSLIPGAENTQAFF TGTGCCAGCAGTTTAATTCCCGGTGCAGAGAACACCCAAGCTTTCTTT
. TRBJ2-7 TRBV18 once CASSSTTDLSAEQYF TGTGCCAGCTCATCAACTACGGATCTCTCCGCCGAGCAGTACTTC
TRBD1 TRBJ1-6 TRBV28 . CASSYSGQGNSPLHF TGTGCCAGCAGTTACAGTGGACAGGGGAATTCACCCCTCCACTTT
TRBD2 TRBJ2-1 TRBV28 once CASIINSGTSGGEQFF TGTGCCAGCATTATAAACTCCGGGACTAGCGGCGGGGAGCAGTTCTTC